The sample holds a few counts of the clone carrying this T cell receptor beta chain. As yet, its antigen is unknown. Trimming removed 7 bases from V and 7 bases from J; junction bases left unmatched: 10. Germline CDR1 and CDR2: SQVTM and ANQGSEA. The CDR3 extends over 14 amino acids. The data derive from a study of OX40 agonist ivuxolimab in advanced cancers. For the study at large: Eligibility rules accepted prior anti-PD-1, anti-PD-L1 or anti-CTLA-4 therapy, and over 35% had some. Findings and limits, study-wide: There was clonal expansion of CD4+ and CD8+ blood T cells by week 6 at 0.1 to 3.0 mg/kg. Antigen specificity was not determined for the expanded peripheral T cells.

Some clones are missing from TCRdb's copy, which holds only in-frame ones; the method was immunoSEQ multiplex PCR. Of approximately 94,000 clones listed, about 91% are singletons. The input for sequencing was CD4+ or CD8+ T cells sorted from blood, taken in a trial of the OX40 agonist ivuxolimab. This receptor was identified in an adult with an advanced solid tumor such as melanoma, head and neck, liver or kidney cancer. The chain recombines TRBV29-1 with TRBJ1-2, with TRBD1 identical over 12 bases. In nucleotides, the CDR3 is TGCAGCGCTTCCGGGACAGGGGGCGCAGGTGGCTACACCTTC. Its protein product is CSASGTGGAGGYTF. Looking up the rest from reference TRBV29-1 and TRBJ1-2 gives the full variable domain: SAVISQKPSRDICQRGTSLTIQCQVDSQVTMMFWYRQQPGQSLTLIATANQGSEATYESGFVIDKFPISRPNLTFSTLTVSNMSPEDSSIYLCSASGTGGAGGYTFGSGTRLTVV.